A single sample gave rise to the 5 T cell receptor beta chains below, sequenced in a study of T cell responses to AZD1222 COVID-19 vaccine. The method was immunoSEQ multiplex PCR; TCRdb's version includes in-frame clones alone and lacks a portion of them. Among roughly 67,000 clones listed, 88% were seen once. The starting material was peripheral blood, obtained on day 0 of AZD1222 vaccination. These receptors came from an adult in good health.

The chain uses TRBV10-3 and TRBJ2-3, with 7 nucleotides matching TRBD2. CDR1 is ENHRY, CDR2 SYGVKD, per germline. V lost 10 bases, J lost 0 bases, and 7 bases stayed unmatched. This CDR3 has 14 residues. The CDR3 nucleotides are TGTGCCACTAGCGGCCCCCAAAGCACAGATACGCAGTATTTT. Translation: CATSGPQSTDTQYF.

The CDR3 DNA sequence: TGTGCCTGGAAGGGCGGCCCCGAGTTGCCCCTCCACTTT. Translation gives CAWKGGPELPLHF. This chain joins TRBV30 and TRBJ1-6; D gene uncertain. The CDR3 is 13 residues long. The V end was cut by 4 bases, the J end by 13 bases, with 17 bases between. Germline V gives CDR1 GTSNPN, CDR2 SVGIG (reference sequence). Combining the CDR3 with reference TRBV30 and TRBJ1-6 gives the whole variable domain SQTIHQWPATLVQPVGSPLSLECTVEGTSNPNLYWYRQAAGRGLQLLFYSVGIGQISSEVPQNLSASRPQDRQFILSSKKLLLSDSGFYLCAWKGGPELPLHFGNGTRLTVT.

The chain combines TRBV5-1 with TRBJ2-3; 10 bases match TRBD1. Per germline, CDR1 SGHRS and CDR2 YFSETQ. The CDR3 is made up of 17 amino acids. Trimming at V came to 0 bases and at J to 1 base, leaving 5 bases not matched to a gene. The CDR3 DNA reads TGCGCCAGCAGCTTGGACCCGACAGGGGGCGGCACAGATACGCAGTATTTT. Residues: CASSLDPTGGGTDTQYF.

This chain connects TRBV5-4 to TRBJ2-3, with D maybe TRBD2 (6 bases). Germline CDR1 is SGHNT and CDR2 is YYREEE (reference sequence). The V end was cut by 0 bases, the J end by 3 bases, with 8 bases between. The CDR3 covers 14 residues. The CDR3 loop is CASSLGLGTDTQYF. Written as DNA, the CDR3 is TGTGCCAGCAGCTTGGGACTAGGAACAGATACGCAGTATTTT.

This chain connects TRBV19 to TRBJ2-2, with D unresolved. The CDR3 contains 11 residues. From germline, CDR1 is LNHDA and CDR2 SQIVND (reference sequence). Trimming took 9 bases from V and 9 from J, leaving 11 bases between them. This CDR3 reads CASKSDWELFF. CDR3 sequence (DNA): TGTGCCAGCAAAAGTGACTGGGAGCTGTTTTTT.